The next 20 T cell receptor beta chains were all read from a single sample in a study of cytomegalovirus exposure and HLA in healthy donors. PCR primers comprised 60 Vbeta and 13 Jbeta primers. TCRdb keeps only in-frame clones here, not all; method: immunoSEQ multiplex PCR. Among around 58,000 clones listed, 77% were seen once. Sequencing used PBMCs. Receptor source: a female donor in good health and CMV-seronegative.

In DNA, the CDR3 is TGTGCCAGCAGGGCGGACATTCCCTACGAGCAGTACTTC. It specifies CASRADIPYEQYF. The rearrangement links TRBV28 to TRBJ2-7, with D maybe TRBD1 (5 bases). Germline V gene lookup returns CDR1 MDHEN and CDR2 SYDVKM. The V gene lost 6 bases and the J gene lost 2 bases, with 11 bases spanning the gap. The CDR3 runs 13 residues.

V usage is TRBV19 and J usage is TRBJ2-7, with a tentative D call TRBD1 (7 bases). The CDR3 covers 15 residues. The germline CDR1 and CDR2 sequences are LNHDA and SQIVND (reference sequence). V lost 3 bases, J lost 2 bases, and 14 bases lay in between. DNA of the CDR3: TGTGCCAGTAGTATTCAGGGGGGAAATGCCTACGAGCAGTACTTC. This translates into CASSIQGGNAYEQYF.

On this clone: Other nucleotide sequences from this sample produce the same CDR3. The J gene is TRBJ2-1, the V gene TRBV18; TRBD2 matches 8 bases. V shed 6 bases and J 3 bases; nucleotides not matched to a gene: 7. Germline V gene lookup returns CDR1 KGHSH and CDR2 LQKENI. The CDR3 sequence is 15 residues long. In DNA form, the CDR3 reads TGTGCCAGCTCCCAACTGGCGGGAGGCTACAATGAGCAGTTCTTC. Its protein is CASSQLAGGYNEQFF.

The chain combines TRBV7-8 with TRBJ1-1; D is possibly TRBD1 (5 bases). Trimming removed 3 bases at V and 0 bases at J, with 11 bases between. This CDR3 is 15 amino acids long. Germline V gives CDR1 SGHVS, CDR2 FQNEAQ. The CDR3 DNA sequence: TGTGCCAGCAGCTTTAGCAGGGCAGTGAACACTGAAGCTTTCTTT. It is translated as CASSFSRAVNTEAFF. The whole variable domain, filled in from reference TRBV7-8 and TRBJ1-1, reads GAGVSQSPRYKVAKRGQDVALRCDPISGHVSLFWYQQALGQGPEFLTYFQNEAQLDKSGLPSDRFFAERPEGSVSTLKIQRTQQEDSAVYLCASSFSRAVNTEAFFGQGTRLTVV.

The CDR3 DNA sequence: TGTGCTAGTGGTCTCGGACGGGGAGAAGCTTTCTTT. It translates to CASGLGRGEAFF. The V call is TRBV12-5, the J call TRBJ1-1; D uncertain. Trimming pared 5 bases from V and 8 bases from J, leaving 12 bases between. The CDR3 runs 12 residues. Germline CDR1 reads LGHNT; CDR2 reads FRNRAP. Full variable domain (remainder filled in from reference TRBV12-5 and TRBJ1-1): DARVTQTPRHKVTEMGQEVTMRCQPILGHNTVFWYRQTMMQGLELLAYFRNRAPLDDSGMPKDRFSAEMPDATLATLKIQPSEPRDSAVYFCASGLGRGEAFFGQGTRLTVV.

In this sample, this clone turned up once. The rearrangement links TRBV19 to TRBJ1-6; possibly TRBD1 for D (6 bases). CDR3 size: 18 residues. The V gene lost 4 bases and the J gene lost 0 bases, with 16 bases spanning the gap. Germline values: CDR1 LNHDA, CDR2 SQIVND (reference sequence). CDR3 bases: TGTGCCAGTAGTACCCGGGACATTCATCCCTCCTATAATTCACCCCTCCACTTT. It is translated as CASSTRDIHPSYNSPLHF.

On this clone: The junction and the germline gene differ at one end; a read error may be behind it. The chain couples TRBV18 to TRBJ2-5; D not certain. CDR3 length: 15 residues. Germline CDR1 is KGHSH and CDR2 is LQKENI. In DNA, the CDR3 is TGTGCCAGCTCACCACCGAGACCCCAGCAAGAGGCCCAGTACTTC. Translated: CASSPPRPQQEAQYF.

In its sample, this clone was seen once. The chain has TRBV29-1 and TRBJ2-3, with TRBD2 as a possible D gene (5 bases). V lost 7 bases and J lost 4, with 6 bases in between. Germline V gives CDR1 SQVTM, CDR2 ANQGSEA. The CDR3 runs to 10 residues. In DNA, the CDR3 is TGCAGCGGGGAGTCAGATACGCAGTATTTT. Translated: CSGESDTQYF.

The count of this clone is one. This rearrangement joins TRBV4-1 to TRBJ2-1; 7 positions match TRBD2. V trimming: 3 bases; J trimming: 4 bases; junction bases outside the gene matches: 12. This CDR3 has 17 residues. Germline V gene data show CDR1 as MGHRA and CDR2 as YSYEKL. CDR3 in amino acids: CASSQGPGTNGYNEQFF. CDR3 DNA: TGCGCCAGCAGCCAGGGCCCCGGGACTAACGGTTACAATGAGCAGTTCTTC.

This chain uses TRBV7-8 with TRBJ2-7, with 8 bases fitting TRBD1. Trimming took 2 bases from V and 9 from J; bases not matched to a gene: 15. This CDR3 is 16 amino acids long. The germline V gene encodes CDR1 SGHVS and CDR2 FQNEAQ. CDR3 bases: TGTGCCAGCAGCTTAATGGTGACAGGGGACAGTAGTGGGCAGTACTTC. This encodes CASSLMVTGDSSGQYF.

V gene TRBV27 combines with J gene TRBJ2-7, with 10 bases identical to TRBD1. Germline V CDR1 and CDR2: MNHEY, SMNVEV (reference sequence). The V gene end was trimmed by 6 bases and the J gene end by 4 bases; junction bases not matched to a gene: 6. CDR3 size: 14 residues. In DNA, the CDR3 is TGTGCCAGCAGCTACGGGACAGGGGAATACGAGCAGTACTTC. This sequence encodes CASSYGTGEYEQYF.

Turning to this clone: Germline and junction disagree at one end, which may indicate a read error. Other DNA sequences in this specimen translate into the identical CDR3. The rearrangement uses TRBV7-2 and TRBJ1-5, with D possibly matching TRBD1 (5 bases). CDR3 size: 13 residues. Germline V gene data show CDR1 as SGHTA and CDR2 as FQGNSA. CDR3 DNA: TGTGCCAGCAGCTTATGGGGGGGTCAGCCACAGCATTTT. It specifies CASSLWGGQPQHF.

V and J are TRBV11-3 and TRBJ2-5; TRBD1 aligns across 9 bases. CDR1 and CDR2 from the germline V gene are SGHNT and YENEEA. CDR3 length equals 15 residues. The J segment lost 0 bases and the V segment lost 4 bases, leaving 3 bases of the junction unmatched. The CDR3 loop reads CASSSGQGNQETQYF. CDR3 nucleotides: TGTGCCAGCAGCTCGGGACAGGGTAACCAAGAGACCCAGTACTTC.

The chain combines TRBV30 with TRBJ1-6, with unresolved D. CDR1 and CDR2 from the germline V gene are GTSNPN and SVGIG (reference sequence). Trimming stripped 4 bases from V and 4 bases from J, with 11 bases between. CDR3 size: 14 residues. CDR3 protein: CAWNPGDYNSPLHF. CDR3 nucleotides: TGTGCCTGGAACCCCGGGGATTATAATTCACCCCTCCACTTT.

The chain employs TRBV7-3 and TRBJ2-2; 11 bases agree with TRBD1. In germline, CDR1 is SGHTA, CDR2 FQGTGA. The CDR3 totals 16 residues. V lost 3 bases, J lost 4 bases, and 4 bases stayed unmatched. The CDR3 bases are TGTGCCAGCAGCTTGTGGGACAGGGGGGCCACCGGGGAGCTGTTTTTT. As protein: CASSLWDRGATGELFF.

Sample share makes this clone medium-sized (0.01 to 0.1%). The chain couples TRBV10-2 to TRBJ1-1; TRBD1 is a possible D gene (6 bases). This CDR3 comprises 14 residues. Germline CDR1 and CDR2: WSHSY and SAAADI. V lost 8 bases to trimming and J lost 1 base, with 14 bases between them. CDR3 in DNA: TGCGCCAGCCGTCAGGGGCCGTCGAACACTGAAGCTTTCTTT. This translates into CASRQGPSNTEAFF.

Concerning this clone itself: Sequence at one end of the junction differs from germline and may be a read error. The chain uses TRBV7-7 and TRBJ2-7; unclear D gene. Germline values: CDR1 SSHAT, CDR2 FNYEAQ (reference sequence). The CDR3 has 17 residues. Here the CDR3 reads CASSMRGLGTTSYEQYF. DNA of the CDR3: TGTGCTAGCAGCATGCGTGGATTGGGCACGACCTCCTACGAGCAGTACTTC. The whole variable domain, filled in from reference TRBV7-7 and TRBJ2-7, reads GAGVSQSPRYKVTKRGQDVTLRCDPISSHATLYWYQQALGQGPEFLTYFNYEAQPDKSGLPSDRFSAERPEGSISTLTIQRTEQRDSAMYRCASSMRGLGTTSYEQYFGPGTRLTVT.

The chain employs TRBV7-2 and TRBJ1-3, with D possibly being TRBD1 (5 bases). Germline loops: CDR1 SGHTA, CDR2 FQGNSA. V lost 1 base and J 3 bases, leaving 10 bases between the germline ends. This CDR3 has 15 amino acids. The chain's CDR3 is CASSLVAQGGNTIYF. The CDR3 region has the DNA TGTGCCAGCAGCTTAGTGGCTCAGGGTGGAAACACCATATATTTT. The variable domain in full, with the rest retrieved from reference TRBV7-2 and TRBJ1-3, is GAGVSQSPSNKVTEKGKDVELRCDPISGHTALYWYRQSLGQGLEFLIYFQGNSAPDKSGLPSDRFSAERTGGSVSTLTIQRTQQEDSAVYLCASSLVAQGGNTIYFGEGSWLTVV.

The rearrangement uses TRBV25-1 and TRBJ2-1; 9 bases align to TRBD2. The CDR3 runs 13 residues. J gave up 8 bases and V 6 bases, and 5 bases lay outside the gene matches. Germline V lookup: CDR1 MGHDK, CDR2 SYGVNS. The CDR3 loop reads CASRHSGSHEQFF. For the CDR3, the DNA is TGTGCCAGCAGACATAGCGGGAGCCATGAGCAGTTCTTC.

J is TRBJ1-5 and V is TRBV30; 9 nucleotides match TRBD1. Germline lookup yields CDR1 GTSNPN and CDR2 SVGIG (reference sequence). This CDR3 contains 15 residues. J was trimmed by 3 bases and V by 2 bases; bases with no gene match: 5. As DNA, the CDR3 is TGTGCCTGGAGTAGGACAGGGGACAACAATCAGCCCCAGCATTTT. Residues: CAWSRTGDNNQPQHF.